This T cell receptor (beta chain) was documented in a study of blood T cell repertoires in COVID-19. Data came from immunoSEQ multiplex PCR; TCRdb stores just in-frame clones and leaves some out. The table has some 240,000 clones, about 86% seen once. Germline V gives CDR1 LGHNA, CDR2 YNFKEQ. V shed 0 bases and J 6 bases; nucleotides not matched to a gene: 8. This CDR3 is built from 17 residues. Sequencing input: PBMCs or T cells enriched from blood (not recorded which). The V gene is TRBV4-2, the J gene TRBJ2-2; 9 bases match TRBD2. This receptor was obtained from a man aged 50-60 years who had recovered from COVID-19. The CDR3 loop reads CASSQDRWRGGPGELFF. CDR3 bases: TGTGCCAGCAGCCAAGATAGATGGCGGGGGGGCCCCGGGGAGCTGTTTTTT.